These 22 T cell receptor beta chains originate from one sample sequenced in a study of cytomegalovirus exposure and HLA in healthy donors. PCR primers comprised 60 Vbeta and 13 Jbeta primers. The data were produced by immunoSEQ multiplex PCR, yet TCRdb's version contains in-frame clones alone and is incomplete. The sample shows approximately 150,000 clones, 75% to 90% of them seen only once. The material sequenced was PBMCs. Every receptor here comes from a male donor in good health and CMV-seronegative.

V gene TRBV9 combines with J gene TRBJ1-1; possible D gene TRBD1, 5 bases. Trimming took off 3 bases at V and 2 bases at J, with 14 bases between the two ends. Germline CDR1 SGDLS, CDR2 YYNGEE. The CDR3 contains 15 residues. The CDR3: CASSALRVGNTEAFF. Written as DNA, the CDR3 is TGTGCCAGCAGCGCCCTCAGGGTTGGAAACACTGAAGCTTTCTTT. Combining the CDR3 with reference TRBV9 and TRBJ1-1 gives the whole variable domain DSGVTQTPKHLITATGQRVTLRCSPRSGDLSVYWYQQSLDQGLQFLIQYYNGEERAKGNILERFSAQQFPDLHSELNLSSLELGDSALYFCASSALRVGNTEAFFGQGTRLTVV.

The chain has TRBV19 and TRBJ1-4; D not certain. V lost 9 bases and J 0 bases, leaving 11 bases between the germline ends. Germline CDR1 and CDR2: LNHDA and SQIVND (reference sequence). This CDR3 has 14 amino acids. CDR3 residues: CASSRFATNEKLFF. The CDR3 nucleotides read TGTGCCAGCTCCCGGTTCGCAACTAATGAAAAACTGTTTTTT.

This clone showed up just once. The V call is TRBV5-1, the J call TRBJ2-3, with TRBD2 as a possible D gene (5 bases). Germline CDR1 is SGHRS and CDR2 is YFSETQ. Trimming took off 3 bases at V and 0 bases at J, with 8 bases between the two ends. This CDR3 is 14 amino acids long. The CDR3 nucleotides are TGCGCCAGCAGCTCCCCGGGGAGCACAGATACGCAGTATTTT. It is translated as CASSSPGSTDTQYF.

The genes are TRBV10-1 and TRBJ2-5, with D perhaps TRBD1 (6 bases). With the DNA end fitting TRBJ2-7 better, the J assignment may be wrong. The length of the CDR3 is 14 residues. CDR1 and CDR2 (germline): WNHNN, SYGVQD (reference sequence). The CDR3 region is CASSLGGRTYEQYF. CDR3 coding DNA: TGCGCCAGCAGCTTAGGGGGTCGGACCTACGAGCAGTACTTC.

The chain joins TRBV7-8 to TRBJ1-1, with TRBD1 identical over 11 bases. Per the germline V gene, CDR1 is SGHVS and CDR2 is FQNEAQ. The V segment lost 3 bases and the J segment 4 bases; nucleotides outside the gene matches: 4. The CDR3 sequence is 15 residues long. The CDR3 nucleotides are TGTGCCAGCAGCTTTCTAGGGACAGGGGGCACTGAAGCTTTCTTT. Protein sequence: CASSFLGTGGTEAFF. The whole variable domain, remainder taken from reference TRBV7-8 and TRBJ1-1, is GAGVSQSPRYKVAKRGQDVALRCDPISGHVSLFWYQQALGQGPEFLTYFQNEAQLDKSGLPSDRFFAERPEGSVSTLKIQRTQQEDSAVYLCASSFLGTGGTEAFFGQGTRLTVV.

Remarks on this clone: In the same sample, other DNA sequences code for this CDR3. The chain carries TRBV5-1 and TRBJ1-3; 7 nucleotides align to TRBD1. The V gene's germline CDR1 is SGHRS and CDR2 YFSETQ. V lost 2 bases to trimming and J lost 4 bases; unmatched junction nucleotides: 3. The length of the CDR3 is 14 residues. The chain's CDR3 is CASSFTGAGNTIYF. CDR3 in DNA: TGCGCCAGCAGCTTTACAGGGGCGGGAAACACCATATATTTT.

V and J are TRBV5-4 and TRBJ2-7, with 7 bases identical to TRBD1. This CDR3 contains 14 residues. In germline, CDR1 is SGHNT, CDR2 YYREEE (reference sequence). Trimming removed 4 bases from V and 3 bases from J; junction bases left unmatched: 7. As DNA, the CDR3 is TGTGCCAGCAGCCAGGGACAGACAGTCTACGAGCAGTACTTC. As protein: CASSQGQTVYEQYF. The variable domain in full, completed from reference TRBV5-4 and TRBJ2-7, reads ETGVTQSPTHLIKTRGQQVTLRCSSQSGHNTVSWYQQALGQGPQFIFQYYREEENGRGNFPPRFSGLQFPNYSSELNVNALELDDSALYLCASSQGQTVYEQYFGPGTRLTVT.

J is TRBJ1-1 and V is TRBV11-1; 9 positions match TRBD1. The J segment lost 7 bases and the V segment lost 2 bases, leaving 11 bases of the junction unmatched. Germline CDR1 SGHAT, CDR2 FQDESV (reference sequence). CDR3 length: 16 residues. CDR3 sequence: CASSLSGRMGQGEAFF. As DNA, the CDR3 is TGTGCCAGCAGCTTATCGGGAAGGATGGGACAGGGTGAAGCTTTCTTT.

This clone was observed a handful of times. J is TRBJ2-5 and V is TRBV5-1, with D perhaps matching TRBD2 (6 bases). The ends were cut back, 6 bases at V and 3 bases at J, with 9 bases in the middle. From germline, CDR1 is SGHRS and CDR2 YFSETQ. CDR3 length equals 12 residues. This chain's CDR3 is CASKEGEETQYF. As DNA, the CDR3 is TGCGCCAGCAAGGAGGGAGAAGAGACCCAGTACTTC.

This chain uses TRBV10-3 with TRBJ1-6; D call uncertain. The CDR3 contains 14 residues. The V and J ends lost 6 bases and 10 bases respectively, with 16 bases between them. Germline assignment: CDR1 ENHRY and CDR2 SYGVKD. CDR3 sequence reads: CAISPGEGYSPLHF. CDR3 DNA: TGTGCCATCAGCCCCGGGGAGGGCTACTCACCCCTCCACTTT.

This chain uses TRBV5-6 with TRBJ1-2; perhaps TRBD1 as D (5 bases). This CDR3 has 12 residues. Germline-derived CDR1 and CDR2 are SGHDT and YYEEEE. Trimming took 4 bases from V and 8 from J, leaving 12 bases between them. The CDR3, as DNA: TGTGCCAGCAGCGTGGGACTTGGCGGCTACACCTTC. It encodes CASSVGLGGYTF.

In regard to this clone: Mismatch with germline at one junction end may stem from a read error. Other DNA sequences within the sample encode an identical CDR3. The gene calls are TRBV6-5 and TRBJ1-2; 9 nucleotides match TRBD1. This CDR3 has 13 amino acids. Germline assignment: CDR1 MNHEY and CDR2 SVGAGI. Here the CDR3 reads CASRTGGVYGYTF. In DNA, the CDR3 is TGCGCCAGCAGAACAGGGGGCGTATATGGCTACACCTTC.

The V gene is TRBV10-3, the J gene TRBJ2-3, with a weak D call TRBD2 (5 bases). The ends were cut back, 8 bases at V and 2 bases at J, with 14 bases in the middle. Per the germline V gene, CDR1 is ENHRY and CDR2 is SYGVKD. The CDR3 loop spans 14 amino acids. The CDR3 loop reads CAIGKDSYTDTQYF. Written as DNA, the CDR3 is TGTGCCATCGGAAAGGACTCGTACACAGATACGCAGTATTTT.

The chain couples TRBV4-1 to TRBJ2-1; D unresolved. V lost 0 bases to trimming and J lost 3 bases, with 12 bases between them. Germline-derived CDR1 and CDR2 are MGHRA and YSYEKL. The CDR3 is 16 residues long. CDR3: CASSQEVLPGYNEQFF. CDR3 sequence (DNA): TGCGCCAGCAGCCAAGAGGTTCTCCCCGGCTACAATGAGCAGTTCTTC.

The chain's CDR3 is CASSLRDSYNSPLHF. The CDR3 DNA is TGTGCCAGCAGCCTCCGGGACAGTTATAATTCACCCCTCCACTTT. The rearrangement uses TRBV5-4 and TRBJ1-6, with 7 bases lining up with TRBD1. V lost 4 bases and J lost 4; bases outside the gene matches: 5. The germline CDR1 and CDR2 sequences are SGHNT and YYREEE (reference sequence). CDR3 size: 15 residues.

The rearrangement joins TRBV7-7 to TRBJ2-2; D is unclear. Germline CDR1 SSHAT, CDR2 FNYEAQ (reference sequence). V lost 4 bases and J lost 1, with 10 bases in between. CDR3 length equals 15 residues. The CDR3 nucleotides read TGTGCCAGCAGCTCAGGCAGGATGAACACCGGGGAGCTGTTTTTT. Its protein is CASSSGRMNTGELFF.

The rearrangement links TRBV15 to TRBJ1-1; D is undetermined. Germline V gene sequence: CDR1 LNHNV, CDR2 YYDKDF (reference sequence). CDR3 length: 16 amino acids. V gave up 1 base and J gave up 1 base, with 13 bases separating them. CDR3 loop: CATSRGAPPRNTEAFF. CDR3 sequence (DNA): TGTGCCACCAGCAGAGGGGCCCCACCAAGGAACACTGAAGCTTTCTTT.

The rearrangement links TRBV4-2 to TRBJ2-7; 7 bases align to TRBD1. V lost 3 bases and J lost 2; bases outside the gene matches: 10. This CDR3 comprises 16 residues. Looked up from germline, CDR1 is LGHNA and CDR2 is YNFKEQ. In DNA, the CDR3 is TGTGCCAGCAGCCATCCCGGGACAGCCAAGGCCTACGAGCAGTACTTC. Its translation: CASSHPGTAKAYEQYF.

The genes are TRBV4-1 and TRBJ1-6, with 9 bases fitting TRBD1. The CDR3 covers 16 residues. Per germline, CDR1 MGHRA and CDR2 YSYEKL. V lost 3 bases to trimming and J lost 10 bases; unmatched junction nucleotides: 10. DNA of the CDR3: TGCGCCAGCAGCCATCAGGGACAGGGAGAGGGCTCACCCCTCCACTTT. The encoded protein is CASSHQGQGEGSPLHF.

The chain carries TRBV5-6 and TRBJ2-1, with 10 nucleotides matching TRBD2. V lost 5 bases to trimming and J lost 4 bases; unmatched junction nucleotides: 9. From germline, CDR1 is SGHDT and CDR2 YYEEEE. The CDR3 length is 16 residues. Here the CDR3 reads CASRHQTSGPYNEQFF. In nucleotides, the CDR3 is TGTGCCAGCAGACACCAGACTAGCGGGCCATACAATGAGCAGTTCTTC.

The V and J genes are TRBV5-1 and TRBJ1-2; TRBD1 agrees at 8 bases. Trimming removed 2 bases from V and 8 bases from J; junction bases left unmatched: 5. The CDR3 extends over 13 amino acids. Germline CDR1 reads SGHRS; CDR2 reads YFSETQ. The CDR3 DNA is TGCGCCAGCAGCTTCGACAGGGGTAACGGCTACACCTTC. Amino acids: CASSFDRGNGYTF.

This clone turned up a few times. This rearrangement joins TRBV5-1 to TRBJ1-5; a weak D match, TRBD1 (6 bases). CDR1 is SGHRS and CDR2 is YFSETQ in the germline V gene. The ends were cut back, 0 bases at V and 6 bases at J, with 13 bases in the middle. This CDR3 spans 15 amino acids. CDR3 loop: CASSLDREPGQPQHF. The DNA of the CDR3 is TGCGCCAGCAGCTTGGACAGGGAACCTGGTCAGCCCCAGCATTTT.